The entry that follows covers one T cell receptor beta chain sequence. The data were taken from a study of T cells in Graves' hyperthyroidism and ophthalmopathy. The CDR3 regions of TCR beta were amplified from RNA transcripts. HTBI primers drove first-round RT-PCR of the TCR CDR3. TCRdb re-analysed the multiplex PCR reads in MiXCR, keeping a single row per CDR3 protein. The sample lists some 770,000 distinct CDR3 sequences; 16% were seen once. Diagnoses were made from clinical symptoms, serum measures (thyroxine and TRAb), thyroid ultrasound and orbital computed tomography. The sequence derives from a man aged 18 to 29 with Graves' hyperthyroidism. Sequences were obtained from blood.

The CDR3, as DNA: TGTGCCAGCAGCCCTTGGACAGGCCCCAGCTCCTACGAGCAGTACTTC. Translation: CASSPWTGPSSYEQYF. The chain couples TRBV9 to TRBJ2-7; 7 bases agree with TRBD1. V was clipped by 4 bases and J by 0 bases; unmatched bases: 10. Germline CDR1 SGDLS, CDR2 YYNGEE. The CDR3 runs 16 residues.